The T cell receptor (beta chain) under discussion was sequenced for a study of control samples from healthy donors and cancer patients. Generated by immunoSEQ multiplex PCR, the TCRdb table keeps only in-frame clones and is missing some. This repertoire shows around 94,000 clones, approximately 90% found once; its top ten account for 1.3%. Sequences were obtained from blood. The sequence derives from a woman aged 45 to 65 in good health.

CDR3 region: CASSQPYGTGESYNEQFF. The CDR3 region has the DNA TGCGCCAGCAGTCAACCTTATGGGACAGGGGAATCCTACAATGAGCAGTTCTTC. V and J are TRBV23-1 and TRBJ2-1, with TRBD1 matching 10 bases. TRBV23-1 is an ORF; its function is uncertain. The junction had 8 bases not matched to a gene; V was cut back by 2 bases and J by 1 base. The CDR3 is 18 amino acids.